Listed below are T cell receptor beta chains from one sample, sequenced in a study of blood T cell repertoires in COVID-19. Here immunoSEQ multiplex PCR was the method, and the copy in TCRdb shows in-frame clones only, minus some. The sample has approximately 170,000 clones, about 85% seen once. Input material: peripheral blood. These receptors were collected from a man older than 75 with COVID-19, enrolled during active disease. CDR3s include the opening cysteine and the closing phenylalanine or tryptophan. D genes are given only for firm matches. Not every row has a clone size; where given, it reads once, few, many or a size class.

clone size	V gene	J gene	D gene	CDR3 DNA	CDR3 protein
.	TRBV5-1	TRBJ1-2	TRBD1	TGCGCCAGCAGCGAAGGACAGGGCCACGGCTACACCTTC	CASSEGQGHGYTF
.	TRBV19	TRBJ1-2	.	TGTGCCAGTAGTACGAACAGCCGACCTCTGTATGGCTACACCTTC	CASSTNSRPLYGYTF
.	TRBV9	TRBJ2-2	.	TGTGCCAGCAGCTCCCCACGGGGGTCCTTTCCGAACACCGGGGAGCTGTTTTTT	CASSSPRGSFPNTGELFF
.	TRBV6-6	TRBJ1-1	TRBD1	TGTGCCAGCACCAACCACCCGGGGACAGCCGCTGAAGCTTTCTTT	CASTNHPGTAAEAFF
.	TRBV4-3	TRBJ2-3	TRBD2	TGCGCCAGCAGCCCGAGCGGGGGGGCGGATACGCAGTATTTT	CASSPSGGADTQYF
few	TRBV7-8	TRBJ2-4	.	TGTGCCAGCAGCTTAGACCGGGGTCTGGACATTCAGTACTTC	CASSLDRGLDIQYF
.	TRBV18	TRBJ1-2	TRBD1	TGTGCCAGCTCACCGACCCGGGGACAGGGGGTAGATGGCTACACCTTC	CASSPTRGQGVDGYTF
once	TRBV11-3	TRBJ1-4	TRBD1	TGTGCCAGCAGCTCCTTAAGGACAGGGGGCAATGAAAAACTGTTTTTT	CASSSLRTGGNEKLFF
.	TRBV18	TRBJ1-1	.	TGTGCCAGCTCACCGGGACTGATGAACACTGAAGCTTTCTTT	CASSPGLMNTEAFF
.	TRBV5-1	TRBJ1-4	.	TGCGCCAGCAATCAGGGGTCAACTAATGAAAAACTGTTTTTT	CASNQGSTNEKLFF
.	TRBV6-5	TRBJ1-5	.	TGTGCCAGCAGCCCCATGGCAGGCAATCAGCCCCAGCATTTT	CASSPMAGNQPQHF
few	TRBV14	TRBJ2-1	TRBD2	TGTGCCAGCAGCCAAGGAGGAGCGGGGGGGCTAAATGAGCAGTTCTTC	CASSQGGAGGLNEQFF
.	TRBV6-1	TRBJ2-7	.	TGTGCCAGCAGTGAAGGCCACCTGAGCTCCTACGAGCAGTACTTC	CASSEGHLSSYEQYF
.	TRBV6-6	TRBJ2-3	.	TGTGCCAGCAGTTATAAAGGGGGTACTAGCACAGATACGCAGTATTTT	CASSYKGGTSTDTQYF
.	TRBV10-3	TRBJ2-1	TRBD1	TGTGCCATCAGTCCTGGGAAGGGGGCGCATGAGCAGTTCTTC	CAISPGKGAHEQFF
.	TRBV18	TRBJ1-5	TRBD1	TGTGCCAGCTCACCAACAGGGGGTCCTCAGCCCCAGCATTTT	CASSPTGGPQPQHF
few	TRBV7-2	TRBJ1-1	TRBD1	TGTGCCAGCAGACAGGGGGCTGAGACTGAAGCTTTCTTT	CASRQGAETEAFF
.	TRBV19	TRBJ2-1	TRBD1	TGTGCCAGTAGTGTCCAGGGGGCCTCATACAATGAGCAGTTCTTC	CASSVQGASYNEQFF
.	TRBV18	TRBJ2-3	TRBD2	TGTGCCAGCTCACCGGGAGGGGCCGCGCAGTATTTT	CASSPGGAAQYF
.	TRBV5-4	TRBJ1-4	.	TGTGCCAGCAGCTTGATCAATTCAGGGCGTGGTGAAAAACTGTTTTTT	CASSLINSGRGEKLFF
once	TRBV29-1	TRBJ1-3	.	TGCAGCGTTGAATGGGCCCACGAACTGAACACCATATATTTT	CSVEWAHELNTIYF
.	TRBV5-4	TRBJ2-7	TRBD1	TGTGCCAGCAGCCCGGACAGGGGGCGCGCCTACGAGCAGTACTTC	CASSPDRGRAYEQYF
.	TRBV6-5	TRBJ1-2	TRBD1	TGTGCCAGCAGCAACTGGGTCAGACAGGGTGGGGGCTACACCTTC	CASSNWVRQGGGYTF
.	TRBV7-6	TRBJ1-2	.	TGTGCCAGCAGCTTACGGGGGACCTTAAACGGGGACTATGGCTACACCTTC	CASSLRGTLNGDYGYTF
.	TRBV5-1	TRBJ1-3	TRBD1	TGCGCCAGCAGCTTGGGAGGGACAGGCAACCGACTCTCTGGAAACACCATATATTTT	CASSLGGTGNRLSGNTIYF
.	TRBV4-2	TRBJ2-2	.	TGTGCCAGCAGCCCACTATTTAGCAGGGCGAACACCGGGGAGCTGTTTTTT	CASSPLFSRANTGELFF
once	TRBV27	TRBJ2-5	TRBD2	TGTGCCAGCAGTTTTAGCGGGGGGGAAGAGACCCAGTACTTC	CASSFSGGEETQYF
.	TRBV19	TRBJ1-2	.	TGTGCCAGCAGGACATTACAGGTACCCTATGGCTACACCTTC	CASRTLQVPYGYTF
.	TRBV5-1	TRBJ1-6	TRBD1	TGCGCCAGCAGCCTGGACAGGAATTCACCCCTCCACTTT	CASSLDRNSPLHF
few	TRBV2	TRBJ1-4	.	TGTGCCAGCAGTGAAGGGGGAGGGATCCGTGAAAAACTGTTTTTT	CASSEGGGIREKLFF
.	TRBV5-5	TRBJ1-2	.	TGTGCCAGCAGCTTACAGGGCTCCATCTATGGCTACACCTTC	CASSLQGSIYGYTF
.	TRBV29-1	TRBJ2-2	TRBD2	TGCAGCGTTCTACCCCAGCGGGGGGGCAACACCGGGGAGCTGTTTTTT	CSVLPQRGGNTGELFF
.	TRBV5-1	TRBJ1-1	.	TGCGCCAGCAGCTTGGCGTCGGGGAAGAACACTGAAGCTTTCTTT	CASSLASGKNTEAFF
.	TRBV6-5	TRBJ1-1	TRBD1	TGTGCCAGCAGGTACAGGGGGCGCGATACTGAAGCTTTCTTT	CASRYRGRDTEAFF
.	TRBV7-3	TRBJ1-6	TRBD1	TGTGCCAGCAGCTTGACAGGGGGTTCACCCCTCCACTTT	CASSLTGGSPLHF
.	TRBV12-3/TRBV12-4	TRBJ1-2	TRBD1	TGTGCCAGCTCCCGGGACAGGAGAGATGGCTACACCTTC	CASSRDRRDGYTF
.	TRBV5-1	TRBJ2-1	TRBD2	TGCGCCAGCAGCTTCGGGGGGAGCTCCTACAATGAGCAGTTCTTC	CASSFGGSSYNEQFF
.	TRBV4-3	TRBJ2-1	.	TGCGCCAGCAGCCAAGTTGATCGTCCTAGTGAGCAGTTCTTC	CASSQVDRPSEQFF
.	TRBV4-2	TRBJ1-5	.	TGTGCCAGCAGCCAAGTCACAGGAGGCAATCAGCCCCAGCATTTT	CASSQVTGGNQPQHF
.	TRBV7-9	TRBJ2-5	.	TGTGCCAGCAGCTTACCAGGCGAGGGAGAGACCCAGTACTTC	CASSLPGEGETQYF
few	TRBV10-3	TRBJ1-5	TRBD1	TGTGCCATCAGTGAGTCCATACAGGGGCCCTCTAATCAGCCCCAGCATTTT	CAISESIQGPSNQPQHF
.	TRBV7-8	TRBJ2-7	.	TGTGCCAGCAGCCCAGACAGGCGGGCCTACGAGCAGTACTTC	CASSPDRRAYEQYF
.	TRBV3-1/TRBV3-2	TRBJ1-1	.	TGTGCCAGCAGCCAAGTCCCGCAGGCTGGTACTGAAGCTTTCTTT	CASSQVPQAGTEAFF
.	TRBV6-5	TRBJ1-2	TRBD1	TGTGCCAGCAGGACCACCGGGACAGGGTATGGCTACACCTTC	CASRTTGTGYGYTF
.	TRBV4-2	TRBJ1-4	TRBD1	TGTGCCAGCAGCTCGGTCGGGGGACAGAATGAAAAACTGTTTTTT	CASSSVGGQNEKLFF
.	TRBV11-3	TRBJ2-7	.	TGTGCCAGCAGCCTGGGACTTTACGAGCAGTACTTC	CASSLGLYEQYF
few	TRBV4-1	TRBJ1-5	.	TGCGCCAGCAGCCCTCGGGGAGGGCAAGGCAATCAGCCCCAGCATTTT	CASSPRGGQGNQPQHF
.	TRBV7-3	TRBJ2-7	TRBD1	TGTGCCAGCAGCTTGACAGGGTCCATCTACGAGCAGTACTTC	CASSLTGSIYEQYF